The clone carrying this T cell receptor (beta chain) was detected ten times or more. The data derive from a study of T cells after yellow fever vaccination. Template switching with 5'RACE generated the TCR cDNA and added a universal primer site and UMIs. One entry per CDR3 protein results from TCRdb running MiXCR on the 5' RACE reads. The data show a few hundred thousand distinct CDR3 sequences, with about 3.5% seen just once and 23% held by the top ten. This CDR3 region has 16 residues. In germline, CDR1 is SGHNT, CDR2 YYREEE (reference sequence). J lost 4 bases, V lost 3 bases, and 7 bases had no gene match.

The starting material was PBMCs, obtained on the day of the yellow fever booster vaccination. V and J are TRBV5-4 and TRBJ2-3; 11 bases are shared with TRBD2. The source is a man aged 18 to 30 who received the YFV17D yellow fever vaccine. The CDR3 loop reads CASSSPGLAASDTQYF. The CDR3 DNA follows: TGTGCCAGCAGCTCCCCGGGACTAGCGGCGTCAGATACGCAGTATTTT.